What follows describes a single T cell receptor (beta chain). Which antigen it targets is not known. No base-level quality is on record; no much larger clone is a single base apart. The sample comes from a study of PD-1 blockade in classical Hodgkin lymphoma (TCRdb year 2020). Describing the broader study: Nivolumab dosing was 3 mg/kg intravenously every 2 weeks, continuing until either disease progression or unacceptable toxicity. The study used TCR beta sequencing and CyTOF to define a peripheral blood immune signature of response to PD-1 blockade in classical Hodgkin lymphoma.

Results and caveats for the whole study, not just this receptor: Patients starting nivolumab less than 1 year after ASCT had lower diversity and were excluded from later analyses to avoid confounding by immune reconstitution. The study was limited to a single clinical trial cohort, and causes of repertoire differences, possibly disease activity or prior therapy, remained undefined. Baseline TCR diversity was reported as lower in newly diagnosed patients than in healthy donors, and lower still in relapsed/refractory patients. Trial patients with a complete response had baseline diversity similar to that of newly diagnosed patients, while partial responders and progressors had significantly lower diversity. CD4+ but not CD8+ TCR diversity rose significantly by C4D1 (p=0.0027 vs p=0.16), most apparent in complete responders (p=0.02).

Looking up the germline V gene (reference sequence) yields CDR1 LNHNV and CDR2 YYDKDF. Including the terminal cysteine and phenylalanine, the CDR3 comprises 15 residues. This entry keeps only the CDR3 DNA: 45 bases, framed from base 1. From V the trimming removes 5 bases and from J it removes 4 bases, while the gene matches leave 5 bases of the junction unaccounted for. Genomic DNA was extracted with the Qiagen DNeasy kit from unsorted PBMCs and from negatively selected CD4+ and CD8+ fractions. Using primers that anneal to V and J segments, immunoSEQ multiplex PCR amplified the TCR beta CDR3 regions. Amplification bias was minimized using a synthetic immune receptor repertoire, and residual bias was removed computationally after sequencing. The study's processing was this. Custom Python scripts were used to quantify repertoire diversity as the Shannon entropy index. Unsorted, CD4+ and CD8+ repertoires were analyzed separately, except for combined analyses in which CD4+ and CD8+ sequences were merged in silico. Clonal expansion was defined as at least a 2-fold frequency increase after treatment relative to C1D1, with a pseudocount of 0.5 for undetected baseline clones. Clones with 0 or 1 copy at C1D1 were defined as singleton clones, while clones with 2 or more copies were defined as non-singleton clones. By matching protein sequences in sorted samples from the same patient, clones expanded in unsorted samples were annotated as CD4+, CD8+ or unknown. Wilcoxon tests were applied to paired samples to test diversity changes from C1D1 to C4D1. TCRdb carries this immuneACCESS record with in-frame sequences only. Its versions omit some clonotypes, under half of them owing to an unresolved V gene in the studies checked, with the rest unexplained. V, J and clone size are those of that table, while D and trimming were read from the DNA. This sample gives approximately 100,000 clones in total; 85% to 90% of them show up just once. Of the sample, under 8.5% falls within the top ten clones.

The intended sense of this specimen's time point label: cycle 2 day 1 (C2D1) of nivolumab. Relapse after autologous stem cell transplantation had occurred in all trial patients, and cohorts A, B and C were distinguished by prior brentuximab vedotin exposure. A total of under 70 patients with relapsed/refractory classical Hodgkin lymphoma made up the trial cohort, and each patient's best overall response was complete response, partial response or progressive disease. Single-agent nivolumab was administered to trial patients in the multi-cohort phase II CheckMate 205 trial. An independent review committee assessed best overall response by applying the 2007 International Working Group response criteria. Trial PBMCs were obtained immediately prior to nivolumab initiation (C1D1) and on therapy at cycle 2 day 1 and cycle 4 day 1. Peripheral blood was collected in 8 mL Vacutainer Cell Preparation Tubes, from which PBMCs were isolated by centrifugation and then cryopreserved.

The chain links TRBV15 with TRBJ2-7; TRBD2 matches 13 bases in the middle. The TCR originated in a human donor with classical Hodgkin lymphoma. The sample in question was peripheral blood mononuclear cells (PBMCs), obtained before the second cycle of nivolumab. The CDR3 region: CATSSRLAGGYEQYF. At the DNA level, the sequence is TGTGCCACCAGCTCCCGACTAGCGGGGGGATACGAGCAGTACTTC. Reference TRBV15 and TRBJ2-7 proteins supply the regions before and after the CDR3; the full variable domain is: DAMVIQNPRYQVTQFGKPVTLSCSQTLNHNVMYWYQQKSSQAPKLLFHYYDKDFNNEADTPDNFQSRRPNTSFCFLDIRSPGLGDTAMYLCATSSRLAGGYEQYFGPGTRLTVT.